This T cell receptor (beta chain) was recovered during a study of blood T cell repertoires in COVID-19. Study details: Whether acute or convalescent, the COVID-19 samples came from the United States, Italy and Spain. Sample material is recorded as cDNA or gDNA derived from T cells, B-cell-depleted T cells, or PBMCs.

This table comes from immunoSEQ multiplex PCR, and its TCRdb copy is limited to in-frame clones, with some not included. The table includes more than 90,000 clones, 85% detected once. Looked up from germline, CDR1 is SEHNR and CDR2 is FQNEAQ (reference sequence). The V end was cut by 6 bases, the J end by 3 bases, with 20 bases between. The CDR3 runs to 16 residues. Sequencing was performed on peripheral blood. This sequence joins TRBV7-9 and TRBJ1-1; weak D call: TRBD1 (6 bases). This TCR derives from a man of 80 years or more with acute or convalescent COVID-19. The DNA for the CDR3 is TGTGCCAGCAGTCTGACAGGATCCGCCCCGGACACTGAAGCTTTCTTT. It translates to CASSLTGSAPDTEAFF.